The sequence of this T cell receptor (beta chain) was determined in a study of PD-L1 blockade in urothelial cancer. As for time point: peripheral blood 6 weeks after treatment start. The CDR3 covers 16 residues. V shed 1 base, J shed 5 bases, and the junction held 9 bases outside the gene matches. In germline, CDR1 is SGHRS, CDR2 YFSETQ. Generated by immunoSEQ multiplex PCR, the TCRdb table keeps only in-frame clones and is missing some. This table holds about 110,000 clones, 75% to 95% found once. This chain joins TRBV5-1 and TRBJ2-7; TRBD2 matches at 10 bases. The source is a man in his fifties or sixties with urothelial cancer. Material: PBMCs, obtained around atezolizumab (anti-PD-L1) treatment. The CDR3 region is CASSLLLAGLSHEQYF. The CDR3 region has the DNA TGCGCCAGCAGCTTGTTACTAGCGGGATTAAGCCACGAGCAGTACTTC.